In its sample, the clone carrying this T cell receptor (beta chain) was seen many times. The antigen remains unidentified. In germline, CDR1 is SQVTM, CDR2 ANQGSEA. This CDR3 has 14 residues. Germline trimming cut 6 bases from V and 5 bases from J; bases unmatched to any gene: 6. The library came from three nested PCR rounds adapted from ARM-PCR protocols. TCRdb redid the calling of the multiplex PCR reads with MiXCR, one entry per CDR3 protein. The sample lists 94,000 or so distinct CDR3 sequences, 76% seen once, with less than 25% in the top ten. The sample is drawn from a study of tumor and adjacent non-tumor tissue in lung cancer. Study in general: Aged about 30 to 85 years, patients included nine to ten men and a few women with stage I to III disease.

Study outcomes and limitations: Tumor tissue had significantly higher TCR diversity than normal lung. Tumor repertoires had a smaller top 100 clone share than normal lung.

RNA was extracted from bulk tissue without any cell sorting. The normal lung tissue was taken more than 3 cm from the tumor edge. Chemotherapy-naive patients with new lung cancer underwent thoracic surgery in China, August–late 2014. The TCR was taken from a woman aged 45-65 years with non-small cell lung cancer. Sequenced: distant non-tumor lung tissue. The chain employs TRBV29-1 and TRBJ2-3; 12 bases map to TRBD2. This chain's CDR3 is CSVNLAGGVDTQYF. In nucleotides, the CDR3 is TGCAGCGTCAACCTAGCGGGAGGGGTAGATACGCAGTATTTT.